This TCR beta chain was observed in a study of OX40 agonist ivuxolimab in advanced cancers. Study results and caveats: Clonal expansion was seen in CD4+ and CD8+ blood T cells by week 6 at 0.1 to 3.0 mg/kg.

Blood got drawn at baseline, again on cycle 4 day 1, and then on cycle 7 day 1. This CDR3 is built from 16 residues. V was clipped by 3 bases and J by 1 base, with 15 bases between them. Germline CDR1 and CDR2: SGHDT and YYEEEE. Only in-frame clones appear in the TCRdb table, and some are missing; sequencing was by immunoSEQ multiplex PCR. Of over 45,000 clones in the sample, around 84% were seen once. Note on this clone: Its specificity is unknown.

Material: CD4+ or CD8+ T cells sorted from blood, obtained in a trial of the OX40 agonist ivuxolimab. This receptor was obtained from an adult with an advanced solid tumor such as melanoma, head and neck, liver or kidney cancer. This chain joins TRBV5-6 and TRBJ2-3, with D uncertain. CDR3 sequence reads: CASSWLLRKGTDTQYF. The CDR3 bases are TGTGCCAGCAGCTGGCTCCTCAGGAAAGGCACAGATACGCAGTATTTT.